This TCR beta chain was profiled in a study of beta chain features in type 1 diabetes. This clone occurred a few times. Its target is not known. Study-level findings and limits: TCRB CDR3 length was moderately but significantly reduced in all four CD4+ subsets of Type 1 diabetes patients.

Germline CDR1 is KGHSH and CDR2 is LQKENI. The CDR3 contains 11 residues. The V end was cut by 2 bases, the J end by 4 bases, with 3 bases between. The investigators reverse transcribed all of the isolated RNA, so they sequenced expressed TCRB transcripts. Libraries were prepared by immunoSEQ multiplex PCR; TCRdb keeps only in-frame clonotypes and omits some of them. The repertoire holds about 120,000 clones, with around 15% as singletons. This chain uses TRBV18 with TRBJ2-7; D is ambiguous. This TCR was recovered from a young man with type 1 diabetes. Sequencing input: central memory CD4+ T cells from blood. The CDR3 region is CASSPEYEQYF. The CDR3 DNA reads TGTGCCAGCTCACCAGAATACGAGCAGTACTTC.